This T cell receptor beta chain derives from a study of blood T cells in healthy people across ages. Study-level information: About one barcoded beta molecule per two T cells was the capture yield of template switching.

Of note for this clonotype: The antigen is unknown. Just one base apart from a much larger clone, this may be a read error.

This CDR3 is built from 16 residues. Germline CDR1 LGHNA, CDR2 YSLEER. Alongside a J-beta primer mix, a sample-barcoded 5' primer served in a second PCR lasting about 7 to 11 cycles. Each TCR beta cDNA got a 12-nucleotide random molecular identifier. At least 2.5 million CDR3-containing paired-end reads were obtained per sample. TCRdb re-derived calls from the 5' RACE reads in MiXCR, one entry per CDR3 protein. The table has hundreds of thousands of distinct CDR3 sequences, about 42% seen once. Study-wide results and caveats: Roughly linear age-related decline in beta diversity appeared, significant by age 40.

This sequence joins TRBV4-3 and TRBJ2-7; D possibly corresponds to TRBD2 (6 bases). This receptor was obtained from a man in his 60s in good health. Sample: blood. CDR3 bases: TGCGCCAGCAGACATGACTGGACTACGAGCTCCTGCGAGCAGTACTTC. Residues: CASRHDWTTSSCEQYF.